A single sample is the source of the 5 T cell receptor beta chains below, sequenced in a study of vaccination effects on CD4 cells after COVID-19. Subsequent to a culture period of 10 to 11 days, CD4+ T cells were isolated. Two-dose BNT162b2 or mRNA-1273 vaccination was given to participants. What these receptors recognize is not known. The data were produced by immunoSEQ multiplex PCR, yet TCRdb's version contains in-frame clones alone and is incomplete. In the table there are about 57,000 clones, approximately 81% of which are singletons. The sequencing used CD4+ T cells from PBMCs cultured without peptide, collected after COVID-19 vaccination. These receptors came from a human donor who received a COVID-19 vaccine.

This chain uses TRBV3-1 (or the pseudogene TRBV3-2) with TRBJ2-2; 9 bases align to TRBD2. The CDR3 sequence is 14 residues long. The germline V gene has CDR1 LGHDT and CDR2 YNNKEL (reference sequence). Losses at the gene ends were 5 bases for V and 4 bases for J; bases not matched to a gene: 2. The CDR3 here is CASSETSGTGELFF. As DNA, the CDR3 is TGTGCCAGCAGCGAGACTAGCGGCACCGGGGAGCTGTTTTTT.

There are a few counts of this clone. The CDR3 protein is CASSPEGTRDEKLFF. The CDR3 coding sequence is TGTGCCAGCAGCCCGGAGGGAACGAGGGATGAAAAACTGTTTTTT. V and J are TRBV4-2 and TRBJ1-4; D is undetermined. V was shortened by 4 bases and J by 6 bases, with 15 bases between the two germline ends. The CDR3 contains 15 residues. CDR1 and CDR2 (germline): LGHNA, YNFKEQ.

The chain recombines TRBV7-9 with TRBJ2-7; D might be TRBD1 (5 bases). The CDR3 has 14 amino acids. Trimming took 5 bases from V and 2 from J, leaving 13 bases between them. In germline, CDR1 is SEHNR, CDR2 FQNEAQ (reference sequence). DNA of the CDR3: TGTGCCAGCAGCCCTAATGGGGCGCCCTACGAGCAGTACTTC. Translation gives CASSPNGAPYEQYF.

The CDR3 protein is CASSYETSTTGELFF. For the CDR3, the DNA is TGTGCCAGCAGTTACGAGACCAGCACTACCGGGGAGCTGTTTTTT. J is TRBJ2-2 and V is TRBV6-5; D remains unclear. V was pared by 2 bases and J by 5 bases, with 12 bases between. The CDR3 runs 15 residues. The germline gives CDR1 MNHEY, CDR2 SVGAGI.

The CDR3 DNA follows: TGTGCCAGCAGCCCCGCCCTGGCTAACTATGGCTACACCTTC. Translation: CASSPALANYGYTF. The chain uses TRBV3-1 (or the pseudogene TRBV3-2) and TRBJ1-2; unclear D gene. This CDR3 comprises 14 residues. Trimming left V 4 bases short and J 0 bases short, with 9 bases between. In germline, CDR1 is LGHDT, CDR2 YNNKEL (reference sequence).